The 5 T cell receptor beta chains presented below share a single source sample, sequenced in a study of tumor-infiltrating lymphocytes in primary liver carcinoma. A primer in the constant region served to generate TCR beta cDNA from approximately 460 ng of total RNA. Investigators got TCR beta libraries out of three nested multiplex PCR rounds, done with slightly modified ARM-PCR. The first two PCR rounds, roughly 10 cycles each, used TRBV1-TRBV30 forward primers and a C-beta reverse primer. In TCRdb, the multiplex PCR reads were re-called with MiXCR into one record per CDR3 protein. The data hold fewer than 400,000 distinct CDR3 sequences, with 65% observed a single time. The authors took blood RNA from unsorted whole blood and also extracted germline DNA. The sequencing input was peripheral blood. All receptors come from a middle-aged man with primary liver carcinoma and hepatitis B virus infection.

This clonotype was observed a handful of times. V gene TRBV5-5 combines with J gene TRBJ1-2, with 9 nucleotides matching TRBD1. This CDR3 spans 17 amino acids. Germline V lookup: CDR1 SGHKS, CDR2 YYEKEE (reference sequence). The V and J ends lost 2 bases and 8 bases, in that order; junction bases with no gene match: 16. CDR3: CASSFFIIGQGRWGYTF. The DNA of the CDR3 is TGTGCCAGCAGCTTTTTCATAATAGGACAGGGGCGATGGGGCTACACCTTC.

A note on this clonotype: A read error is possible here, since a much larger clone lies one base away. V and J are TRBV6-1 and TRBJ2-7; D not resolved. Germline V gene lookup returns CDR1 MNHNS and CDR2 SASEGT. V was shortened by 3 bases and J by 1 base, with 10 bases between the two germline ends. The CDR3 totals 14 residues. CDR3 region: CASSDWLGSYEQYF. The CDR3 DNA reads TGTGCCAGCAGTGATTGGTTAGGGTCCTACGAGCAGTACTTC.

To note about this clonotype: One end of the junction varies from germline; a read error may be responsible. CDR3 sequence (DNA): TGTGCCAGCAGTTATGGGACCCACGTCTATGGCTACAACTTC. Translated, it gives CASSYGTHVYGYNF. The V and J genes are TRBV12-3 or TRBV12-4 and TRBJ1-2; maybe TRBD1 (5 bases). The CDR3 is 14 residues long.

For this clonotype: Likely a read error: the CDR3 ends without its conserved phenylalanine or tryptophan. The DNA is omitted, as the CDR3 cannot be located on it reliably, and the CDR3 follows TCRdb's listing. V gene TRBV11-2 combines with J gene TRBJ2-3. Per germline, CDR1 SGHAT and CDR2 FQNNGV. 15 amino acids form the CDR3, both terminal residues included. The CDR3 protein is CASSLSLFGTDTRYL.

J is TRBJ2-7 and V is TRBV5-4; D possibly corresponds to TRBD2 (6 bases). The CDR3 has 13 amino acids. V lost 4 bases and J lost 10, with 18 bases in between. The germline gives CDR1 SGHNT, CDR2 YYREEE (reference sequence). CDR3 sequence reads: CASSPAAGSTQYF. DNA of the CDR3: TGTGCCAGCAGCCCGGCGGCGGGATCGACACAGTACTTC.